The 5 T cell receptor beta chains presented below share a single source sample, sequenced in a study of T cell responses to AZD1222 COVID-19 vaccine (dated by TCRdb to 2020 to 2022). Read against the paper, the sample's time point label means: baseline before first vaccination. This specimen's treatment or condition label, interpreted: meningococcal conjugate vaccine given as trial control. Library preparation used the immunoSEQ multiplex PCR assay. The table was pulled from immuneACCESS by TCRdb, which kept in-frame rearrangements only. Such tables lose some clones; where checked, under half of the loss comes from unresolved V genes, and the rest has no known cause. This sample has more than 50,000 clones in its table, and around 74% of those were observed once. The biggest ten clones account for around 25% of the sample. Sequencing used peripheral blood, obtained on day 0 of MenACWY control vaccination. The receptors originated from an adult in good health.

The J gene is TRBJ2-5, the V gene TRBV19; D may be TRBD2 (8 bases). CDR3 length: 15 amino acids. CDR1 and CDR2 from the germline V gene are LNHDA and SQIVND (reference sequence). Trimming pared 5 bases from V and 5 bases from J, leaving 18 bases between. The CDR3 reads CASSLQGTGGETQYF. CDR3 coding DNA: TGTGCCAGTAGTTTACAGGGGACGGGAGGGGAGACCCAGTACTTC.

This clone was seen more than once but under ten times. The junction differs from germline at one of its ends, possibly a read error. The CDR3 bases are TGTGCCAGCAGTTTACCCCCACTCCGGGGGGCTGTGGTCTTT. Its translation is CASSLPPLRGAVVF. This chain links TRBV28 with TRBJ1-1, with D possibly being TRBD1 (6 bases). Germline assignment: CDR1 MDHEN and CDR2 SYDVKM. There are 14 residues in the CDR3.

V usage is TRBV28 and J usage is TRBJ2-7, with D unresolved. Between the trimmed V and J ends, which lost 3 bases and 2 bases, there was a span of 17 bases. Germline V CDR1 and CDR2: MDHEN, SYDVKM. The CDR3 totals 16 residues. CDR3 loop: CASSFQLLGRTYEQYF. CDR3 sequence (DNA): TGTGCCAGCAGTTTCCAGTTGCTGGGTCGGACCTACGAGCAGTACTTC.

Remarks on this clone: The junction does not match germline at one end; this may be a read error. The rearrangement uses TRBV15 and TRBJ2-7; D gene unclear. Per the germline V gene, CDR1 is LNHNV and CDR2 is YYDKDF (reference sequence). The CDR3 has 13 residues. The CDR3: CATSRDFSHEQYF. In DNA form, the CDR3 reads TGTGCCACCAGCAGAGATTTCTCCCACGAGCAGTACTTC.

The CDR3: CATRQPNQPQHF. In nucleotides, the CDR3 is TGTGCCACACGACAGCCCAATCAGCCCCAGCATTTT. The chain carries TRBV10-3 and TRBJ1-5; the D gene is possibly TRBD1 (5 bases). Trimming stripped 10 bases from V and 3 bases from J, with 10 bases between. Germline loops: CDR1 ENHRY, CDR2 SYGVKD. This CDR3 comprises 12 residues.